In this sample, the clone carrying this T cell receptor (beta chain) turned up a few times. The antigen is unknown. Building the TCR beta libraries relied on iRepertoire HTBI primers, and CDR3 regions underwent Arm-PCR. TCRdb re-analysed the multiplex PCR reads in MiXCR, keeping a single row per CDR3 protein. The table has roughly 500,000 distinct CDR3 sequences, roughly 13% seen once. The length of the CDR3 is 15 residues. The V gene's germline CDR1 is MNHEY and CDR2 SVGAGI. Between the trimmed V and J ends, which lost 0 bases and 10 bases, there was a span of 13 bases. These data are taken from a study of regulatory T cells in long-lasting Graves disease. Overall study findings and caveats: Among samples with persistent disease, TRBV28, TRBJ1-2 and TRBJ2-5 were favored. Those with persistent Graves' had less TCR diversity than newly diagnosed patients.

As for time point: newly diagnosed GD, antithyroid drugs for less than 3 months. From PBMCs, RNA was extracted and then used to make the TCR library. These same records also appear under a second study, on T cells in Graves' hyperthyroidism and ophthalmopathy. In that study: From stable hyperthyroidism, ophthalmopathy was set apart by a 13 V-J model.

This chain joins TRBV6-5 and TRBJ1-6; D perhaps matches TRBD1 (5 bases). This sequence was found in a man between 25 and 39 years old with Graves disease. The sample was peripheral blood mononuclear cells (PBMCs), taken at new diagnosis, from a patient treated with antithyroid drugs. In DNA form, the CDR3 reads TGTGCCAGCAGTTACTCATGGGGGGGGGGATCACCCCTCCACTTT. Translated: CASSYSWGGGSPLHF.